This T cell receptor beta chain came from a study of CD8+CD57+ T cells in acquired aplastic anemia. This clonotype was found once. Flow cytometry had shown expanded CD8+CD57+ cells in the patients chosen for sequencing. The CDR3 runs 15 residues. The ends lost 3 bases at V and 4 bases at J; junction bases unmatched: 8. CDR1 LNHDA and CDR2 SQIVND come from the germline V gene (reference sequence). For CDR3 and TCR beta VDJ profiling, genomic DNA was the template used. TCRdb independently ran MiXCR on the reads; one entry per CDR3 protein. This table holds roughly 250,000 distinct CDR3 sequences, approximately 82% found once.

The gene calls are TRBV19 and TRBJ2-7; 8 bases map to TRBD1. The sequenced material came from sorted CD4+, CD8+, or CD8+CD57+ T cells (not recorded which) from PBMCs. The clonotype originates from a human donor with aplastic anemia. CDR3 loop: CASSIAGQGQYEQYF. The DNA of the CDR3 is TGTGCCAGTAGTATCGCCGGACAGGGCCAATACGAGCAGTACTTC.